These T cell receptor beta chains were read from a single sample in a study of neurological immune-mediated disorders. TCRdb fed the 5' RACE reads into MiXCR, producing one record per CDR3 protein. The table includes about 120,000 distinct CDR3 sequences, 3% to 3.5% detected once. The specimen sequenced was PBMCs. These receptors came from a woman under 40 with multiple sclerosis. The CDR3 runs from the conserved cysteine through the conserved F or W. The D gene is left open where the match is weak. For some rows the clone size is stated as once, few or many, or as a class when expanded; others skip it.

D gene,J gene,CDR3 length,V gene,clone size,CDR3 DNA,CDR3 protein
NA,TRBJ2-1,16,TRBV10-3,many,TGTGCCATCAGTGATCTTCTGCGGGCCGATTACAATGAGCAGTTCTTC,CAISDLLRADYNEQFF
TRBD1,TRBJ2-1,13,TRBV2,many,TGTGCCAGCAGTGAAACAGGGGGCGGTGAGCAGTTCTTC,CASSETGGGEQFF
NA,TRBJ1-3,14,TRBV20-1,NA,TGCAGTGCTGTTGTCCGTAGCTCTGGAAACACCATATATTTT,CSAVVRSSGNTIYF
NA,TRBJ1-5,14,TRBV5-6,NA,TGTGCCAGCAGCTTGGCCCCAGGGGACAAGACCCAGAATTTT,CASSLAPGDKTQNF
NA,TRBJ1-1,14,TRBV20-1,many,TGCAGTGCCGTGGGCTTGGGGGCGAACACTGAAGCTTTCTTT,CSAVGLGANTEAFF
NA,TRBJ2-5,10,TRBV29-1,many,TGCAGCGGGGGCCTGGAGACCCAGTACTTC,CSGGLETQYF
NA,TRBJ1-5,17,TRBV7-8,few,TGTGCCAGCAGCTTGTCCAGACACGGAATTAGCAATCAGCCCCAGCATTTT,CASSLSRHGISNQPQHF
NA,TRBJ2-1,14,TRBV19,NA,TGTGCCAGTAGTACGTGGGAGTTGGACAATGAGCAGTTCTTC,CASSTWELDNEQFF
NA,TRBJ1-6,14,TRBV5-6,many,TGTGCCAGCAGCTTTACGGGAGTGAATTCACCCCTCCACTTT,CASSFTGVNSPLHF
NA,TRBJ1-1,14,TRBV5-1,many,TGCGCCAGCAGCTTGGGGGAGGTGAACACTGAAGCTTTCTTT,CASSLGEVNTEAFF
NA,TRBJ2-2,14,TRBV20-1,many,TGCAGTGTACGGGAAGGGGCCAATGGCGGGGAGCTGTTTTTT,CSVREGANGGELFF
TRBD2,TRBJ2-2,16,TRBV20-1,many,TGCAGTGCCCCAGTCAGGACTAGCGGGAGGTCCGGGGAGCTGTTTTTT,CSAPVRTSGRSGELFF
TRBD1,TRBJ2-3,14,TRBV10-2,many,TGCGCCCTCACCCCCGGGACAGGCACAGATACGCAGTATTTT,CALTPGTGTDTQYF
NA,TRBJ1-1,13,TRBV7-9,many,TGTGCCAGCAGCCCTAATGTGGATGCAGGGGCTTTCTTT,CASSPNVDAGAFF
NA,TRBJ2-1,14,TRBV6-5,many,TGTGCCAGCAGTTATGACGGTGTTGGGCAGGGGCAGTTCTTC,CASSYDGVGQGQFF
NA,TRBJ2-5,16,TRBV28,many,TGTGCCAGCAAACCGGATCCTCGGGACTACCAAGAGACCCAGTACTTC,CASKPDPRDYQETQYF
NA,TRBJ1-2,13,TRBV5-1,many,TGCGCCAGCGGAACGGGGACGGGAGGCGGCTACACCTTC,CASGTGTGGGYTF
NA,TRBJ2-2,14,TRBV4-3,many,TGCGCCAGCAGCCAAGATAGGGGCCTCGGGGAGCTGTTTTTT,CASSQDRGLGELFF
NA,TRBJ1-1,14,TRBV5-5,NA,TGTGCCAGCAGCCAGGGACCGTACGGAGCTGAAGCTTTCTTT,CASSQGPYGAEAFF
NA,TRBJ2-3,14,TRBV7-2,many,TGTGCCAGCAGCCCCCCACCCGCATCAGATACGCAGTATTTT,CASSPPPASDTQYF
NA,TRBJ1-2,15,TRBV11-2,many,TGTGCCAGCGGATCAAACAGGGCCAGGGCTGATGGCTACACCTTC,CASGSNRARADGYTF
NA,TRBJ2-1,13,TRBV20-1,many,TGCAGTGCATCCGGGACAAATTACAATGAGCAGTTCTTC,CSASGTNYNEQFF
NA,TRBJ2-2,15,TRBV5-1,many,TGCGCCAGCAGCTTGGATTCGAGGAACACCGGGGAGCTGTTTTTT,CASSLDSRNTGELFF
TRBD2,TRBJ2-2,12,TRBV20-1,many,TGCGGGACTAGCGCGAACACCGGGGAGCTGTTTTTT,CGTSANTGELFF
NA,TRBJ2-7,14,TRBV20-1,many,TGCAGTGCGACGGGTGGGGTTAACTCCTACGAGCAGTACTTC,CSATGGVNSYEQYF
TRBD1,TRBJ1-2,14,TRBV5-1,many,TGCGCCAGCAGCCCCCCGGGACAGACCTATGGCTACACCTTC,CASSPPGQTYGYTF
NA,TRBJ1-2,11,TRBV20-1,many,TGCAGTGCTAGAGAGGATTATGGCTACACCTTC,CSAREDYGYTF
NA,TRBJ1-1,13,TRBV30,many,TGTGCCTGGAAAGTTGGGACTAACACTGAAGCTTTCTTT,CAWKVGTNTEAFF
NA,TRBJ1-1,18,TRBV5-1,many,TGCGCCAGCAGCTTGGGACTTGGACCGTCACACATGAACACTGAAGCTTTCTTT,CASSLGLGPSHMNTEAFF
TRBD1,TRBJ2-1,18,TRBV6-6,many,TGTGCCAGCAGCTTACTGGCCCTCCGGGACAGCTCCTACAATGAGCAGTTCTTC,CASSLLALRDSSYNEQFF
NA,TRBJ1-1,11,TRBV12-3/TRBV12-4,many,TGTGCCAGCATTGGGGCCACTGAAGCTTTCTTT,CASIGATEAFF
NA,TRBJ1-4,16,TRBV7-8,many,TGTGCCAGCAGCCCCGTCGGGGCAGGATTTAATGAAAAACTGTTTTTT,CASSPVGAGFNEKLFF
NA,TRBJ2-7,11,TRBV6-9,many,TGTGCCAGGCGGGACAGCCACGAGCAGTACTTC,CARRDSHEQYF
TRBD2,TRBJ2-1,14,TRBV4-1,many,TGCGCCAGCAGCCGCGGGGGGGTAGGAGGTGAGCAGTTCTTC,CASSRGGVGGEQFF
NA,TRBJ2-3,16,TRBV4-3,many,TGCGCCAGCAGCCAAGGTCTAGAGGGGGGCACAGATACGCAGTATTTT,CASSQGLEGGTDTQYF
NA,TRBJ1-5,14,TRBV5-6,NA,TGTGCCAGCAGCTTGGTAGCCGGATATCGGCCCCAGCATTTT,CASSLVAGYRPQHF
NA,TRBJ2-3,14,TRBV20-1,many,TGCAGTGCTAGAGATCAACTAGACTTGGATACGCAGTATTTT,CSARDQLDLDTQYF
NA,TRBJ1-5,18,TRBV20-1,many,TGCAGTGTTCCCCCACCGGGACAAAACCTCCCTTCGGATCAGCCCCAGCATTTT,CSVPPPGQNLPSDQPQHF
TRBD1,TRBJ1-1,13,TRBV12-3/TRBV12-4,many,TGTGCCAGCAGTCTAGGGACAGGGTCTGAAGCTTTCTTT,CASSLGTGSEAFF
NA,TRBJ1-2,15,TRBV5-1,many,TGCGCCAGCAGCTTGGACGGTCAAGCTAACTATGGCTACACCTTC,CASSLDGQANYGYTF
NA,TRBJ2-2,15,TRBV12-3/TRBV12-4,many,TGTGCCAGCAGAGGGTCGTCAGGGGACACCGGGGAGCTGTTTTTT,CASRGSSGDTGELFF
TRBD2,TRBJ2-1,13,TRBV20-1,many,TGCAGTTCAGCGGGAACTATTTACAATGAGCAGTTCTTC,CSSAGTIYNEQFF
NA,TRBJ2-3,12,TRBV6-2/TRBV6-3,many,TGTGCCAGCAGTTACCGCCCTGATACGCAGTATTTT,CASSYRPDTQYF
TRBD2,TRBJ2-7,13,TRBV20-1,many,TGCAGTGCGACGTCGGGACTAACCTACGAGCAGTACTTC,CSATSGLTYEQYF
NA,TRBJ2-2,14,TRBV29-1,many,TGCAGCGTTGACCTGTACAGGAACACCGGGGAGCTGTTTTTT,CSVDLYRNTGELFF
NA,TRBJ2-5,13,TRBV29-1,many,TGCAGCGTTAGGCAGGACCTCCAAGAGACCCAGTACTTC,CSVRQDLQETQYF
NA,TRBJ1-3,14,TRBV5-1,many,TGCGCCAGCAGCTCCACGGTGGCTGGAAACACCATATATTTT,CASSSTVAGNTIYF
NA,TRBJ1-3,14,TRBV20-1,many,TGCAGTGCGCATCCGGGCGGATCTGGAAACACCATATATTTT,CSAHPGGSGNTIYF
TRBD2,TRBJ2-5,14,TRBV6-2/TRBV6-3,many,TGTGCCAGCAGTTACCGGACTAGAGTCGAGACCCAGTACTTC,CASSYRTRVETQYF
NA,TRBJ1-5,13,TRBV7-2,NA,TGTGCCAGCAGCCCCTTTTCCAATCAGCCCCAGCATTTT,CASSPFSNQPQHF
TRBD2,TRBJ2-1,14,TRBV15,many,TGTGCCACCAGCATGGCGGGGGGCCGCAATGAGCAGTTCTTC,CATSMAGGRNEQFF
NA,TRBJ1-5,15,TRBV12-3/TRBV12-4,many,TGTGCCAGCAGTTTGTATACCAATAGCAATCAGCCCCAGCATTTT,CASSLYTNSNQPQHF
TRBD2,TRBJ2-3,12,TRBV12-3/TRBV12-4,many,TGTGCCAGCTCTAGCGGGGGCGATACGCAGTATTTT,CASSSGGDTQYF